The 22 T cell receptor beta chains in this list originate from one sample, sequenced in a study of T cells in Graves' hyperthyroidism and ophthalmopathy. The TCR beta CDR3 regions underwent amplification using RNA transcripts as the source. During a first-round RT-PCR of the TCR CDR3, the HTBI primer set was used. TCRdb processed the multiplex PCR reads anew with MiXCR; each CDR3 protein has one entry. The data contain 700,000 to 950,000 distinct CDR3 sequences, approximately 36% of them singletons. The sequencing sample was made of blood. These receptors all come from a woman aged 40 to 50 with Graves' hyperthyroidism.

This clonotype showed up many times. The genes are TRBV15 and TRBJ2-2; 11 nucleotides align to TRBD2. The germline V gene encodes CDR1 LNHNV and CDR2 YYDKDF (reference sequence). There are 17 residues in the CDR3. Germline trimming cut 5 bases from V and 2 bases from J; bases unmatched to any gene: 7. The CDR3 DNA reads as TGTGCCACCAGCTCCCCCGGGACTAGCGGTAACACCGGGGAGCTGTTTTTT. Its protein is CATSSPGTSGNTGELFF.

The chain couples TRBV7-8 to TRBJ2-7; D remains unclear. The CDR3 extends over 15 amino acids. The V and J ends lost 6 bases and 0 bases respectively, with 15 bases between them. Per the germline V gene, CDR1 is SGHVS and CDR2 is FQNEAQ. The CDR3 DNA reads TGTGCCAGCAGTCGCCACTCTCTAGTCTCCTACGAGCAGTACTTC. Residues: CASSRHSLVSYEQYF.

CDR3 loop: CATTRLGFGNTEAFF. As DNA, the CDR3 is TGTGCCACCACCCGATTGGGGTTCGGGAACACTGAAGCTTTCTTT. The V gene is TRBV10-3, the J gene TRBJ1-1, with no clear D. Germline V gene lookup returns CDR1 ENHRY and CDR2 SYGVKD. Trimming stripped 10 bases from V and 1 base from J, with 19 bases between. This CDR3 comprises 15 residues.

This chain joins TRBV5-4 and TRBJ2-5; TRBD2 matches at 8 bases. Germline CDR1 and CDR2: SGHNT and YYREEE (reference sequence). V shed 5 bases and J 5 bases; nucleotides not matched to a gene: 14. The CDR3 has 16 residues. The chain's CDR3 is CASSYGAAGEVETQYF. The CDR3 nucleotides read TGTGCCAGCAGTTATGGGGCAGCGGGAGAGGTTGAGACCCAGTACTTC.

In DNA, the CDR3 is TGTGCCAGCAGCGGAACAGGGGGGTTGGTTGGTGGCTACACCTTC. Amino acid sequence: CASSGTGGLVGGYTF. The rearrangement joins TRBV7-2 to TRBJ1-2; 8 nucleotides agree with TRBD1. V was pared by 5 bases and J by 7 bases, with 12 bases of the junction left unmatched. Germline V CDR1 and CDR2: SGHTA, FQGNSA. This CDR3 is built from 15 residues.

CDR3: CASRLGTGVFYNEQFF. The CDR3 DNA reads as TGTGCCAGCAGGCTCGGGACAGGGGTTTTCTACAATGAGCAGTTCTTC. This chain joins TRBV2 and TRBJ2-1, with 10 bases that match TRBD1. The CDR3 has 16 residues. The germline CDR1 and CDR2 sequences are SNHLY and FYNNEI. V gave up 6 bases and J gave up 3 bases; unmatched junction bases: 8. The full variable domain, rest sourced from reference TRBV2 and TRBJ2-1, is EPEVTQTPSHQVTQMGQEVILRCVPISNHLYFYWYRQILGQKVEFLVSFYNNEISEKSEIFDDQFSVERPDGSNFTLKIRSTKLEDSAMYFCASRLGTGVFYNEQFFGPGTRLTVL.

This clonotype appeared a few times. The V call is TRBV4-2, the J call TRBJ2-2; D is unclear. Between the trimmed V and J ends, which lost 6 bases and 7 bases, there was a span of 12 bases. Germline V gene lookup returns CDR1 LGHNA and CDR2 YNFKEQ. CDR3 length: 13 amino acids. The CDR3 loop is CASSLGEGGELFF. CDR3 DNA: TGTGCCAGCAGTTTGGGCGAAGGCGGGGAGCTGTTTTTT.

This clonotype showed up just a few times. This chain connects TRBV7-9 to TRBJ1-1; no firm D call. This CDR3 has 15 amino acids. The germline V and J ends were trimmed by 2 bases and 8 bases, with 18 bases remaining between them. The germline V gene has CDR1 SEHNR and CDR2 FQNEAQ (reference sequence). The CDR3 DNA follows: TGTGCCAGCAGCTTAATGGGGTGGGGAGATAAGGAAGCTTTCTTT. Its translation: CASSLMGWGDKEAFF. The complete variable domain, with remaining parts taken from reference TRBV7-9 and TRBJ1-1, reads DTGVSQNPRHKITKRGQNVTFRCDPISEHNRLYWYRQTLGQGPEFLTYFQNEAQLEKSRLLSDRFSAERPKGSFSTLEIQRTEQGDSAMYLCASSLMGWGDKEAFFGQGTRLTVV.

The chain combines TRBV14 with TRBJ2-7, with 8 bases lining up with TRBD1. V was clipped by 4 bases and J by 4 bases; unmatched bases: 6. CDR1 SGHDN and CDR2 FVKESK come from the germline V gene. There are 14 residues in the CDR3. The CDR3 sequence is CASSPRDRRYEQYF. In DNA, the CDR3 is TGTGCCAGCAGCCCTCGGGACAGGAGATACGAGCAGTACTTC.

Many counts were recorded for this clonotype. This rearrangement joins TRBV2 to TRBJ1-2, with D tentatively TRBD1 (5 bases). The germline V gene has CDR1 SNHLY and CDR2 FYNNEI. This CDR3 region has 13 residues. Trimming took off 5 bases at V and 8 bases at J, with 15 bases between the two ends. In DNA, the CDR3 is TGTGCCAGCAGTCTGGGGCAGGATGGGGGCTACACCTTC. This gives the protein CASSLGQDGGYTF.

This chain joins TRBV7-2 and TRBJ2-2; 8 nucleotides line up with TRBD2. This CDR3 is 16 amino acids long. Germline lookup yields CDR1 SGHTA and CDR2 FQGNSA. V lost 2 bases to trimming and J lost 4 bases; unmatched junction nucleotides: 6. Here the CDR3 reads CASSLSGGHGTGELFF. CDR3 bases: TGTGCCAGCAGCTTATCGGGGGGGCACGGCACCGGGGAGCTGTTTTTT. The full variable domain, completed using reference TRBV7-2 and TRBJ2-2, is GAGVSQSPSNKVTEKGKDVELRCDPISGHTALYWYRQSLGQGLEFLIYFQGNSAPDKSGLPSDRFSAERTGGSVSTLTIQRTQQEDSAVYLCASSLSGGHGTGELFFGEGSRLTVL.

This clonotype was observed many times. The V call is TRBV19, the J call TRBJ1-5; 7 positions match TRBD1. The CDR3 spans 15 residues. Germline trimming cut 5 bases from V and 4 bases from J; bases unmatched to any gene: 8. Per germline, CDR1 LNHDA and CDR2 SQIVND (reference sequence). The CDR3 nucleotides are TGTGCCAGTAGTCTTCGACAGGGACCAAATCAGCCCCAGCATTTT. Encoded protein: CASSLRQGPNQPQHF.

This sequence joins TRBV12-3 or TRBV12-4 and TRBJ1-5, with 9 bases identical to TRBD1. CDR3 size: 13 residues. V dropped 5 bases and J dropped 11; count of bases not matched to a gene: 7. The CDR3 spells CASSTTGGETQHF. The CDR3 nucleotides read TGTGCCAGCAGTACGACAGGGGGAGAGACCCAGCATTTT.

This clonotype was counted many times. The chain recombines TRBV7-2 with TRBJ2-7; D possibly corresponds to TRBD2 (6 bases). CDR1 is SGHTA and CDR2 is FQGNSA in the germline V gene. This CDR3 comprises 15 residues. The germline V and J ends were trimmed by 1 base and 1 base, with 11 bases remaining between them. In DNA form, the CDR3 reads TGTGCCAGCAGCTTAGGCGGGGAAGGATCCTACGAGCAGTACTTC. Amino acids: CASSLGGEGSYEQYF.

J is TRBJ2-7 and V is TRBV6-6; D may be TRBD1 or TRBD2 (5 bases each). The J call may not be correct, given that the DNA end is closer to TRBJ2-1. The CDR3 spans 16 residues. Germline V gene lookup returns CDR1 MNHNY and CDR2 SVGAGI (reference sequence). In DNA form, the CDR3 reads TGTGCCAGCAGTTGGTCCGGGGCCGGCCAGTCCAATGAGCAGTTCTTC. It specifies CASSWSGAGQSNEQFF.

Notes on this clonotype: The CDR3 carries no conserved terminal phenylalanine or tryptophan, so it likely arises from a read error. The chain recombines TRBV6-4 with TRBJ2-7, with 8 bases matching TRBD1. From germline, CDR1 is MRHNA and CDR2 SNTAGT. The CDR3 runs to 15 residues. J lost 2 bases, V lost 5 bases, and 8 bases had no gene match. CDR3: CASSRTGGDAYEQYL. CDR3 DNA: TGTGCCAGCAGTAGAACAGGGGGTGACGCCTACGAGCAGTACCTC.

V is TRBV20-1 and J is TRBJ2-5; TRBD1 matches at 8 bases. The ends lost 4 bases at V and 3 bases at J; junction bases unmatched: 4. Germline V CDR1 and CDR2: DFQATT, SNEGSKA (reference sequence). This CDR3 has 13 residues. The CDR3 spells CSAIRQGKETQYF. The CDR3, as DNA: TGCAGTGCTATCAGACAGGGGAAAGAGACCCAGTACTTC.

The CDR3 is CASSLAGHPHGYTF. The CDR3 DNA is TGTGCCAGCAGCTTAGCCGGGCACCCGCATGGCTACACCTTC. This chain joins TRBV7-8 and TRBJ1-2; D is ambiguous. Looked up from germline, CDR1 is SGHVS and CDR2 is FQNEAQ. The ends were cut back, 0 bases at V and 6 bases at J, with 11 bases in the middle. This CDR3 contains 14 residues.

This clonotype was found many times. V and J are TRBV5-6 and TRBJ1-1; D is unclear. The CDR3 consists of 14 residues. V lost 2 bases and J lost 1, with 9 bases in between. Germline CDR1 is SGHDT and CDR2 is YYEEEE. CDR3: CASSFGIGNTEAFF. The CDR3 DNA follows: TGTGCCAGCAGCTTTGGGATAGGGAACACTGAAGCTTTCTTT.

The chain joins TRBV10-3 to TRBJ2-2, with a weak D call TRBD1 (6 bases). Trimming removed 4 bases at V and 7 bases at J, with 22 bases between. CDR3 size: 17 residues. Germline CDR1 reads ENHRY; CDR2 reads SYGVKD. In nucleotides, the CDR3 is TGTGCCATCAGTGCCAAATTGCCCAGGGGTTTTGTCGGGGAGCTGTTTTTT. Its translation: CAISAKLPRGFVGELFF.

There are many counts of this clonotype. V gene TRBV7-4 combines with J gene TRBJ2-2; the D gene is possibly TRBD2 (7 bases). Trimming shortened V by 0 bases and J by 3 bases, and 8 bases separated the two germline ends. Germline V gene sequence: CDR1 SGHVT, CDR2 SQSDAQ. The CDR3 contains 15 residues. CDR3 residues: CASSLAGGHTGELFF. DNA of the CDR3: TGTGCCAGCAGCTTAGCGGGGGGGCACACCGGGGAGCTGTTTTTT.

This clonotype has at least ten counts. The chain combines TRBV19 with TRBJ1-5, with 8 bases identical to TRBD1. The CDR3 runs to 13 residues. The germline V gene has CDR1 LNHDA and CDR2 SQIVND (reference sequence). The V and J ends lost 7 bases and 6 bases, in that order; junction bases with no gene match: 5. The CDR3 here is CASNSQGGQPQHF. The CDR3 DNA is TGTGCCAGTAATTCACAGGGGGGTCAGCCCCAGCATTTT. The variable domain in full, with the rest retrieved from reference TRBV19 and TRBJ1-5, is DGGITQSPKYLFRKEGQNVTLSCEQNLNHDAMYWYRQDPGQGLRLIYYSQIVNDFQKGDIAEGYSVSREKKESFPLTVTSAQKNPTAFYLCASNSQGGQPQHFGDGTRLSIL.